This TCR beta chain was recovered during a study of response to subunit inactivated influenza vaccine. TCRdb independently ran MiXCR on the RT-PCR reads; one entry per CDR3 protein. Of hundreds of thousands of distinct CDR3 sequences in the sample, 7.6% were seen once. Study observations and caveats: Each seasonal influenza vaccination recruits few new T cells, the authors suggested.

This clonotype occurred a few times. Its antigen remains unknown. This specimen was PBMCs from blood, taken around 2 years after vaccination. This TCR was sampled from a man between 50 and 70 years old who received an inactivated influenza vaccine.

In nucleotides, the CDR3 is TGTGCCAGCAGGGTCACTAGCGGACCCACAGATACGCAGTATTTT. The encoded protein is CASRVTSGPTDTQYF. V is TRBV12-3 or TRBV12-4 and J is TRBJ2-3, with TRBD2 matching 8 bases. The CDR3 is made up of 15 amino acids. With V trimmed by 6 bases and J by 2 bases, 7 bases remained unmatched.